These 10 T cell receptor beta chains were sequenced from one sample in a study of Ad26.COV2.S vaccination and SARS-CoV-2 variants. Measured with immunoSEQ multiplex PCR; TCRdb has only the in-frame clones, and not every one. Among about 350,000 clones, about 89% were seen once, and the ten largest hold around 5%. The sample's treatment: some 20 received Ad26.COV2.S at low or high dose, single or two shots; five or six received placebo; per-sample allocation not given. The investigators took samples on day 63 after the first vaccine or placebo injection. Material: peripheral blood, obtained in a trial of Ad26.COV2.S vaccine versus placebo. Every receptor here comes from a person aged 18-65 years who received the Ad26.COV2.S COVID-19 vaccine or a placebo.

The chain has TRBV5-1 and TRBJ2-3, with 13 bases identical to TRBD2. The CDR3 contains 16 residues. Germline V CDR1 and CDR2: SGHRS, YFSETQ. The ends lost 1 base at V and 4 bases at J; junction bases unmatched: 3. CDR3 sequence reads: CASSLRLAGGADTQYF. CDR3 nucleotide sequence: TGCGCCAGCAGCTTGAGACTAGCGGGGGGTGCAGATACGCAGTATTTT.

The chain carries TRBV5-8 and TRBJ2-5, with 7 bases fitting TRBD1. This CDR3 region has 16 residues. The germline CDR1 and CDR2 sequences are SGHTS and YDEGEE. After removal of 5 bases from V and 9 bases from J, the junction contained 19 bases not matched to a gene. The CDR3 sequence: CASRNFQGDSLTPQYF. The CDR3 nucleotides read TGTGCCAGCAGGAACTTCCAGGGGGACAGTTTAACTCCCCAGTACTTC.

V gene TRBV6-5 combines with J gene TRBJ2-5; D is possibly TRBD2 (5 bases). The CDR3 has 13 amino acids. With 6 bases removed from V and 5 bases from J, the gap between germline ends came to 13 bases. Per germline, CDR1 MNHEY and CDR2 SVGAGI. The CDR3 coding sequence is TGTGCCAGCAGACTCCCGGGCGGGGAGACCCAGTACTTC. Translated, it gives CASRLPGGETQYF.

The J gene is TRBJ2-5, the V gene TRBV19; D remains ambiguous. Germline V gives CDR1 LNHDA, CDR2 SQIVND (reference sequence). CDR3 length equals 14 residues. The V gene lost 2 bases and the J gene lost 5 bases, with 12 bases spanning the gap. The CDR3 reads CASSISSDRETQYF. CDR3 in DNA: TGTGCCAGTAGTATATCCAGCGACCGCGAGACCCAGTACTTC.

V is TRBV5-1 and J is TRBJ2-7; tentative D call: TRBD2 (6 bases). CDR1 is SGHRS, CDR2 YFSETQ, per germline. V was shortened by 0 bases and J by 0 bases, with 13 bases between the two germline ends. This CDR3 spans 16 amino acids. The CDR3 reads CASSLGGLLPSYEQYF. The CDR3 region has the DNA TGCGCCAGCAGCTTGGGGGGACTTCTACCCTCCTACGAGCAGTACTTC.

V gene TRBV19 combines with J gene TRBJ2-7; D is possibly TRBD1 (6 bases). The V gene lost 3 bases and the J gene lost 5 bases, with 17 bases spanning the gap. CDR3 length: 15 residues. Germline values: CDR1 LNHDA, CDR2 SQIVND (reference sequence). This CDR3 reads CASSIGGQTTDEQYF. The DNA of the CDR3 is TGTGCCAGTAGTATTGGAGGACAGACAACTGACGAGCAGTACTTC. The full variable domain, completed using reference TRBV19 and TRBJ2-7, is DGGITQSPKYLFRKEGQNVTLSCEQNLNHDAMYWYRQDPGQGLRLIYYSQIVNDFQKGDIAEGYSVSREKKESFPLTVTSAQKNPTAFYLCASSIGGQTTDEQYFGPGTRLTVT.

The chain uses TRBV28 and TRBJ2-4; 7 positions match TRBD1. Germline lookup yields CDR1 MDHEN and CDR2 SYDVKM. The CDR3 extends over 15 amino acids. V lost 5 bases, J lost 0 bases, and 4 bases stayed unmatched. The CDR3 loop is CASSRDSLAKNIQYF. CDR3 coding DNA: TGTGCCAGCAGTCGGGACAGCCTAGCCAAAAACATTCAGTACTTC.

CDR3 nucleotide sequence: TGTGCCAGCAGCACCGGACAGGGCTATGAAAAACTGTTTTTT. It specifies CASSTGQGYEKLFF. This sequence joins TRBV7-9 and TRBJ1-4, with 8 bases matching TRBD1. V dropped 5 bases and J dropped 6; count of bases not matched to a gene: 5. The CDR3 contains 14 residues. The V gene's germline CDR1 is SEHNR and CDR2 FQNEAQ (reference sequence).

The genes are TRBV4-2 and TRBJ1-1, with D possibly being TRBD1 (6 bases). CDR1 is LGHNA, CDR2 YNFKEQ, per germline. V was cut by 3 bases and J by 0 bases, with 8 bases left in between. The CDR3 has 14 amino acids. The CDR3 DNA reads TGTGCCAGCAGCCAGGACAGCTTGAACACTGAAGCTTTCTTT. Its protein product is CASSQDSLNTEAFF.

Here the CDR3 reads CASSPPGLAGVTGELFF. The CDR3 DNA reads TGTGCCAGCAGCCCCCCGGGACTAGCGGGAGTCACCGGGGAGCTGTTTTTT. The chain couples TRBV11-2 to TRBJ2-2; 14 nucleotides line up with TRBD2. Germline trimming cut 5 bases from V and 4 bases from J; bases unmatched to any gene: 6. CDR1 and CDR2 (germline): SGHAT, FQNNGV. This CDR3 is 17 amino acids long.